A single sample gave rise to the 11 T cell receptor beta chains below, sequenced in a study of blood T cell repertoires in COVID-19. The method was immunoSEQ multiplex PCR; TCRdb's version includes in-frame clones alone and lacks a portion of them. The sample consists of about 140,000 clones, approximately 85% of them appearing once. Source material: peripheral blood. Source of these receptors: a man in his fifties with acute or convalescent COVID-19.

The genes are TRBV11-2 and TRBJ1-5, with 7 bases that match TRBD1. Unmatched junction bases numbered 4, after V lost 5 bases and J lost 0 bases. This CDR3 contains 15 residues. CDR1 SGHAT and CDR2 FQNNGV come from the germline V gene. CDR3 region: CASSPGQNSNQPQHF. CDR3 nucleotide sequence: TGTGCCAGCAGCCCGGGACAGAATAGCAATCAGCCCCAGCATTTT. The full variable domain, with the rest looked up from reference TRBV11-2 and TRBJ1-5, is EAGVAQSPRYKIIEKRQSVAFWCNPISGHATLYWYQQILGQGPKLLIQFQNNGVVDDSQLPKDRFSAERLKGVDSTLKIQPAKLEDSAVYLCASSPGQNSNQPQHFGDGTRLSIL.

J is TRBJ1-3 and V is TRBV5-3; TRBD1 is a possible D gene (6 bases). TRBV5-3 is classed as an ORF, of uncertain function. This CDR3 is built from 18 residues. Trimming shortened V by 1 base and J by 6 bases, and 23 bases separated the two germline ends. The CDR3 DNA follows: TGTGCCAGAAGCTTGCTCAACCAATCAGGCTCAGGGGCAAACACCATATATTTT. Its protein product is CARSLLNQSGSGANTIYF.

V gene TRBV3-1 (or the pseudogene TRBV3-2) combines with J gene TRBJ2-4, with a possible D match to TRBD1 (5 bases). There are 14 residues in the CDR3. Deletions cut 4 bases from V and 2 bases from J, with 9 bases between. Per the germline V gene, CDR1 is LGHDT and CDR2 is YNNKEL (reference sequence). The CDR3 nucleotides read TGTGCCAGCAGCCCGCCAGGGACCAAAAACATTCAGTACTTC. Translating gives CASSPPGTKNIQYF.

This clone was seen only once. This rearrangement joins TRBV27 to TRBJ1-6; no definite D call. The CDR3 spans 13 residues. Germline lookup yields CDR1 MNHEY and CDR2 SMNVEV (reference sequence). Trimming took off 5 bases at V and 5 bases at J, with 7 bases between the two ends. CDR3 coding DNA: TGTGCCAGCAGTCGGCAGGATAATTCACCCCTCCACTTT. Its protein product is CASSRQDNSPLHF.

This rearrangement joins TRBV3-1 (or the pseudogene TRBV3-2) to TRBJ2-7; 8 nucleotides agree with TRBD1. The trim removed 6 bases at V and 5 bases at J, leaving 9 bases unmatched. CDR1 LGHDT and CDR2 YNNKEL come from the germline V gene (reference sequence). The CDR3 runs to 14 residues. For the CDR3, the DNA is TGTGCCAGCAGTTACAATGACAGGGGCAACGAGCAGTACTTC. Translation gives CASSYNDRGNEQYF.

J is TRBJ2-3 and V is TRBV5-1; 14 bases match TRBD2. Germline V CDR1 and CDR2: SGHRS, YFSETQ. The V gene end was trimmed by 0 bases and the J gene end by 4 bases; junction bases not matched to a gene: 4. CDR3 length equals 17 residues. CDR3 bases: TGCGCCAGCAGCTTGGCGACTAGCGGGGGGGCGGCAGATACGCAGTATTTT. Translation: CASSLATSGGAADTQYF.

The rearrangement uses TRBV28 and TRBJ1-2; weak D call: TRBD1 (6 bases). The V end was cut by 6 bases, the J end by 3 bases, with 14 bases between. Per the germline V gene, CDR1 is MDHEN and CDR2 is SYDVKM. The length of the CDR3 is 14 residues. The CDR3 DNA follows: TGTGCCAGCAGCTTACAGGGTTGGGACTATGGCTACACCTTC. Its protein is CASSLQGWDYGYTF.

The J gene is TRBJ1-1, the V gene TRBV18; 7 nucleotides match TRBD1. The junction had 6 bases not matched to a gene; V was cut back by 3 bases and J by 2 bases. The length of the CDR3 is 15 residues. From germline, CDR1 is KGHSH and CDR2 LQKENI. CDR3 protein: CASSPLTGSNTEAFF. Written as DNA, the CDR3 is TGTGCCAGCTCACCCCTGACAGGGAGCAACACTGAAGCTTTCTTT.

V gene TRBV7-9 combines with J gene TRBJ2-5, with D unclear. Germline CDR1 is SEHNR and CDR2 is FQNEAQ (reference sequence). The V gene lost 7 bases and the J gene lost 4 bases, with 13 bases spanning the gap. The CDR3 is made up of 13 amino acids. The DNA of the CDR3 is TGTGCCAGCATCCCCCCCGGTCCAGAGACCCAGTACTTC. Translation gives CASIPPGPETQYF.

The chain has TRBV28 and TRBJ1-1; D is perhaps TRBD1 (6 bases). The CDR3 spans 15 residues. Germline-derived CDR1 and CDR2 are MDHEN and SYDVKM. The V and J ends lost 1 base and 4 bases respectively, with 13 bases between them. CDR3: CASSLSGAMGTEAFF. The DNA of the CDR3 is TGTGCCAGCAGTTTATCAGGGGCGATGGGCACTGAAGCTTTCTTT.

A single count supports this clone. The chain combines TRBV29-1 with TRBJ2-3; a weak D match, TRBD2 (6 bases). V dropped 7 bases and J dropped 3 bases, with 17 bases sitting between them. Per the germline V gene, CDR1 is SQVTM and CDR2 is ANQGSEA. The CDR3 loop spans 14 amino acids. The CDR3 loop is CSGRAEGFTDTQYF. Written as DNA, the CDR3 is TGCAGCGGCCGGGCGGAGGGTTTTACAGATACGCAGTATTTT.